These 7 T cell receptor beta chains share one sample of origin, sequenced in a study of T cells in Graves' hyperthyroidism and ophthalmopathy (dated by TCRdb to between 2018 and 2021). Receptor libraries were prepared by multiplex PCR. The sequencer was an Illumina HiSeq 2000. The TCR beta CDR3 regions were amplified from RNA transcripts. For the first round of RT-PCR on the TCR CDR3, the HTBI primer set was used together with the Qiagen OneStep RT-PCR kit. TCRdb applied fastp at Q25 and MiXCR to the public reads, then kept only in-frame beta chains. Rows with one shared CDR3 protein collapse into an entry with the most common genes and DNA. Counted in this sample were roughly 600,000 distinct CDR3 sequences; 13% to 15% of them appeared once. The top ten clonotypes cover 9.5% to 15% of the sample. Sequenced sample: blood. These receptor sequences come from a woman between 50 and 59 years old with Graves' ophthalmopathy.

This chain connects TRBV18 to TRBJ2-1; D may match TRBD1 or TRBD2 (6 bases each). CDR3 length: 16 residues. Germline lookup yields CDR1 KGHSH and CDR2 LQKENI. V gave up 3 bases and J gave up 7 bases, with 19 bases separating them. This CDR3 is CASSPEQGTFVNEQFF. The CDR3 DNA reads TGTGCCAGCTCACCGGAGCAGGGGACTTTTGTGAATGAGCAGTTCTTC.

V gene TRBV5-1 combines with J gene TRBJ2-6; 8 nucleotides agree with TRBD1. The CDR3 has 17 amino acids. Germline values: CDR1 SGHRS, CDR2 YFSETQ. V gave up 4 bases and J gave up 0 bases; unmatched junction bases: 6. The CDR3: CASSRDRTSSGANVLTF. The CDR3, as DNA: TGCGCCAGCAGCCGGGACAGGACGAGCTCTGGGGCCAACGTCCTGACTTTC.

CDR3 sequence reads: CASSLKVWRGPGELFF. CDR3 DNA: TGTGCCAGCAGTTTAAAGGTCTGGCGGGGCCCCGGGGAGCTGTTTTTT. The rearrangement uses TRBV27 and TRBJ2-2; D is possibly TRBD2 (6 bases). Trimming left V 2 bases short and J 6 bases short, with 16 bases between. This CDR3 contains 16 residues. CDR1 and CDR2 from the germline V gene are MNHEY and SMNVEV (reference sequence).

There are many counts of this clonotype. V and J are TRBV6-2 or TRBV6-3 and TRBJ2-7; D ambiguous. Looked up from germline, CDR1 is MNHEY and CDR2 is SVGEGT. The CDR3 has 13 residues. Trimming pared 2 bases from V and 4 bases from J, leaving 9 bases between. CDR3 coding DNA: TGTGCCAGCAGTTACGTCGTGGGTTACGAGCAGTACTTC. Residues: CASSYVVGYEQYF.

J is TRBJ2-2 and V is TRBV12-3 or TRBV12-4; weak D call: TRBD1 (5 bases). The ends were cut back, 1 base at V and 3 bases at J, with 9 bases in the middle. This CDR3 has 15 residues. The CDR3 nucleotides read TGTGCCAGCAGTTTAGTGGCAGGGTACACCGGGGAGCTGTTTTTT. Translation: CASSLVAGYTGELFF.

In this sample, this clonotype turned up many times. The rearrangement joins TRBV5-6 to TRBJ2-5; the D gene could be TRBD1 or TRBD2 (5 bases each). CDR3 length: 14 residues. The germline gives CDR1 SGHDT, CDR2 YYEEEE. Trimming stripped 4 bases from V and 4 bases from J, with 14 bases between. The CDR3 protein is CASSPRDLRETQYF. The CDR3 DNA is TGTGCCAGCAGCCCCCGGGACCTTCGAGAGACCCAGTACTTC.

This clonotype was seen repeatedly, ten times or more. The chain recombines TRBV2 with TRBJ2-5, with D unresolved. The ends were cut back, 0 bases at V and 4 bases at J, with 15 bases in the middle. Germline V lookup: CDR1 SNHLY, CDR2 FYNNEI. The CDR3 is 16 residues long. The CDR3 sequence: CASSEANRNGLETQYF. The CDR3 nucleotides read TGTGCCAGCAGTGAAGCTAACCGCAACGGTTTAGAGACCCAGTACTTC.